This T cell receptor beta chain is drawn from a study of blood T cell repertoires in COVID-19. As for the study in general: COVID-19 samples, acute and convalescent, were from the United States, Italy and Spain. PBMCs, B-cell-depleted T cells, or T cells were the source of the cDNA or gDNA that made up the material.

This CDR3 contains 13 residues. Per germline, CDR1 WSHSY and CDR2 SAAADI. V was trimmed by 7 bases and J by 3 bases, leaving 10 bases between them. Original processing notes: Amplification of reference gene primers was used by the study to estimate nucleated cell counts. Data came from immunoSEQ multiplex PCR; TCRdb stores just in-frame clones and leaves some out. The V and J calls and the clone size are those of that table, but D and trimming were determined from the DNA. The data contain about 200,000 clones, 86% of them singletons. Sequencing was performed on peripheral blood. The V gene is TRBV10-2, the J gene TRBJ1-5; D perhaps matches TRBD1 (5 bases). The source of this sequence is a woman between 45 and 60 years old with acute or convalescent COVID-19. The CDR3: CASTRQHNQPQHF. In DNA form, the CDR3 reads TGCGCCAGCACCAGACAGCACAATCAGCCCCAGCATTTT.